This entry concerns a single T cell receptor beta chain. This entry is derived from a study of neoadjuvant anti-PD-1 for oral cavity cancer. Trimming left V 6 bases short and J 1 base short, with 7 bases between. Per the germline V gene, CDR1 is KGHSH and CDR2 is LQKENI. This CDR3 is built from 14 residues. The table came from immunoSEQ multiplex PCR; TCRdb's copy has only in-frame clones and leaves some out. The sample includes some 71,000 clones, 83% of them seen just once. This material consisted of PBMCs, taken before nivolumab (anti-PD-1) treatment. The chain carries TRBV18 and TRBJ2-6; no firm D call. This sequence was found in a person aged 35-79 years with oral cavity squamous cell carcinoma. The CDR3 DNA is TGTGCCAGCTCCCCCCGGTCTGGGGCCAACGTCCTGACTTTC. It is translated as CASSPRSGANVLTF.